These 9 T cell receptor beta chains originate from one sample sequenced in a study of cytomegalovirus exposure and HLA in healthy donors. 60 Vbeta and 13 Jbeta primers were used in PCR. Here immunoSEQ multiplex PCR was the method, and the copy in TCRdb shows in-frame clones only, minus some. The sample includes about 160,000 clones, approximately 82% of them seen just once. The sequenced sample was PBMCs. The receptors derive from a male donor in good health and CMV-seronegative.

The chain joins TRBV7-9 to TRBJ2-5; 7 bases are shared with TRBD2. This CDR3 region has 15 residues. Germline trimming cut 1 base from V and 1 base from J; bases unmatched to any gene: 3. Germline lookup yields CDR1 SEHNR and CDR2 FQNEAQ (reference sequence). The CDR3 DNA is TGTGCCAGCAGCTTAGAGCGGGGAATCCAAGAGACCCAGTACTTC. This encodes CASSLERGIQETQYF. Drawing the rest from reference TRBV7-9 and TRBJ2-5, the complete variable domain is DTGVSQNPRHKITKRGQNVTFRCDPISEHNRLYWYRQTLGQGPEFLTYFQNEAQLEKSRLLSDRFSAERPKGSFSTLEIQRTEQGDSAMYLCASSLERGIQETQYFGPGTRLLVL.

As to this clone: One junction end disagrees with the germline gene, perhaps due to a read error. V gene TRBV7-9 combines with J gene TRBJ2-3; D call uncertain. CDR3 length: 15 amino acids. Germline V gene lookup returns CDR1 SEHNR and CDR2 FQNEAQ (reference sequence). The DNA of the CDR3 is TGTTCCAGCAGCTTAGCTATCTCTAGCACAGATACGCAGTATTTT. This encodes CSSSLAISSTDTQYF.

The CDR3 spells CASSVAQGDGYTF. The CDR3 DNA sequence: TGTGCCAGCAGCGTAGCACAGGGGGATGGCTACACCTTC. The genes are TRBV9 and TRBJ1-2; TRBD1 aligns across 8 bases. Germline CDR1 and CDR2: SGDLS and YYNGEE. V gave up 0 bases and J gave up 6 bases; unmatched junction bases: 1. The CDR3 runs 13 residues. Supplemented by reference TRBV9 and TRBJ1-2, the full variable domain reads DSGVTQTPKHLITATGQRVTLRCSPRSGDLSVYWYQQSLDQGLQFLIQYYNGEERAKGNILERFSAQQFPDLHSELNLSSLELGDSALYFCASSVAQGDGYTFGSGTRLTVV.

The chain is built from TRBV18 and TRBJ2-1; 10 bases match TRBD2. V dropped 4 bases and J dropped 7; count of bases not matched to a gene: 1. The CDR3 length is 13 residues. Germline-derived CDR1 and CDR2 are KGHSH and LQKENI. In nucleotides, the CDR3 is TGTGCCAGCTCACTAGCGGGGGGAAATGAGCAGTTCTTC. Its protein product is CASSLAGGNEQFF. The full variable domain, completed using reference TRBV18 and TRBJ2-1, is NAGVMQNPRHLVRRRGQEARLRCSPMKGHSHVYWYRQLPEEGLKFMVYLQKENIIDESGMPKERFSAEFPKEGPSILRIQQVVRGDSAAYFCASSLAGGNEQFFGPGTRLTVL.

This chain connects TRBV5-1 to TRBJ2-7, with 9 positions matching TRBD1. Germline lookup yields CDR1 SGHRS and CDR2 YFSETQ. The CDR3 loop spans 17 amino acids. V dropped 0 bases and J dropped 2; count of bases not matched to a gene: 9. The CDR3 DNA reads TGCGCCAGCAGCTTGGCCCCCAGGGACAGGGTAACCTACGAGCAGTACTTC. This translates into CASSLAPRDRVTYEQYF.

This chain's CDR3 is CASSLGRGQPQHF. CDR3 nucleotide sequence: TGTGCCAGCAGTTTAGGGCGGGGTCAGCCCCAGCATTTT. The genes are TRBV27 and TRBJ1-5; D remains unclear. The CDR3 runs to 13 residues. Germline values: CDR1 MNHEY, CDR2 SMNVEV (reference sequence). The V gene lost 2 bases and the J gene lost 6 bases, with 8 bases spanning the gap.

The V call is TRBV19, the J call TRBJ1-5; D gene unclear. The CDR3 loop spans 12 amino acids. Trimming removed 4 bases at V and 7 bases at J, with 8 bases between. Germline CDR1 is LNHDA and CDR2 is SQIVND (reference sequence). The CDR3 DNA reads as TGTGCCAGTAGTACCAGGAACCAGCCCCAGCATTTT. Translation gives CASSTRNQPQHF.

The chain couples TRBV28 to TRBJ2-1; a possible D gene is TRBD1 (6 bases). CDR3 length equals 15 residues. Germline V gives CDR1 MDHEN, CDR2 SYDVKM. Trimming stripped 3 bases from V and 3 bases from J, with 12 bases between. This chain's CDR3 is CASSLGQGRYNEQFF. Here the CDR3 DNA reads TGTGCCAGCAGTTTGGGGCAGGGGCGCTACAATGAGCAGTTCTTC.

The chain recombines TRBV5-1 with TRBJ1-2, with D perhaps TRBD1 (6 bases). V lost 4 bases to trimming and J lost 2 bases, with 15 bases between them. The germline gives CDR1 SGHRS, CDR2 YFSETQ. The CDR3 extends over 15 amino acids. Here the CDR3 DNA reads TGCGCCAGCAGCACGCCGGGACACACCAACTATGGCTACACCTTC. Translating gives CASSTPGHTNYGYTF.